This TCR beta chain was retrieved from a study of CD8+ T cells in alopecia areata. Across the whole study: Oral tofacitinib, 5 to 10 mg twice daily, was given in an open-label trial.

This clone occurred a few times. The antigen is not known. In each case, RNA was isolated and then reverse transcribed into cDNA as the sequencing template. The repertoire was sequenced with immunoSEQ multiplex PCR; TCRdb's copy has only in-frame clones and lacks some. The data contain 120,000 or so clones, around 63% of them singletons. General observations from the study: Although TCR sharing was seen in mice, sharing across patients was less clear, possibly for HLA-related reasons.

Treatment specified: oral pan-JAK inhibitor, 5-10 mg twice daily. The starting material was CD4+ T cells sorted from blood, obtained at week 4, from a patient treated with tofacitinib. The TCR was taken from a human donor with alopecia areata.

The DNA for the CDR3 is TGTGCCATCAGTGGGAATACAGGGCAAGGCGAAGCTTTCTTT. Translation gives CAISGNTGQGEAFF. This chain links TRBV10-3 with TRBJ1-1; a weak D match, TRBD1 (6 bases). Germline CDR1 and CDR2: ENHRY and SYGVKD. This CDR3 has 14 amino acids. V lost 4 bases to trimming and J lost 8 bases, with 17 bases between them.